This is a list of T cell receptor beta chains from one sample in a study of PD-1 blockade in classical Hodgkin lymphoma. Sequenced by immunoSEQ multiplex PCR; TCRdb stores in-frame clones only, minus some. The sample gives 64,000 or so clones, roughly 89% of which show up once; around 10% is in the top ten. The sample here was peripheral blood mononuclear cells (PBMCs), taken before the fourth cycle of nivolumab. The receptor source for this set is a human donor with classical Hodgkin lymphoma. Each CDR3 is given with its conserved first and last residue. A D gene is named only where the DNA matches it firmly. Clone size is given for some rows only: seen once, a few or many times, or a class if the clone is expanded.

j_gene: TRBJ1-1
abundance: .
len: 14
d_gene: .
v_gene: TRBV7-8
CDR3nt: TGTGCCAGCACCCCTCGTGAAGGGGTTACTGAAGCTTTCTTT
CDR3aa: CASTPREGVTEAFF

j_gene: TRBJ2-5
abundance: .
len: 13
d_gene: TRBD2
v_gene: TRBV7-9
CDR3nt: TGTGCCAGCAGCCCGGGGAGGGTGGGGGAGCAGTACTTC
CDR3aa: CASSPGRVGEQYF

j_gene: TRBJ1-6
abundance: .
len: 15
d_gene: .
v_gene: TRBV4-1
CDR3nt: TGCGCCAGCAAGGTGGGGGAATCCTATAATTCACCCCTCCACTTT
CDR3aa: CASKVGESYNSPLHF

j_gene: TRBJ2-1
abundance: .
len: 15
d_gene: TRBD2
v_gene: TRBV5-1
CDR3nt: TGCGCCAGCAGCATAAGCGGGGGCTCCTACAATGAGCAGTTCTTC
CDR3aa: CASSISGGSYNEQFF

j_gene: TRBJ2-7
abundance: .
len: 15
d_gene: TRBD1
v_gene: TRBV7-2
CDR3nt: TGTGCCAGCAGCTATTCGACAGGGGGCTGGTACGAGCAGTACTTC
CDR3aa: CASSYSTGGWYEQYF

j_gene: TRBJ2-7
abundance: .
len: 15
d_gene: .
v_gene: TRBV7-9
CDR3nt: TGTGCCAGCAGCTTGTACAGCGGGCCATCCTACGAGCAGTACTTC
CDR3aa: CASSLYSGPSYEQYF

j_gene: TRBJ2-1
abundance: .
len: 12
d_gene: .
v_gene: TRBV25-1
CDR3nt: TGTGCCACCAGAGGACTATACAATGAGCAGTTCTTC
CDR3aa: CATRGLYNEQFF

j_gene: TRBJ1-1
abundance: .
len: 12
d_gene: .
v_gene: TRBV7-2
CDR3nt: TGTGCCAGCAGCCCGAGGTACACTGAAGCTTTCTTT
CDR3aa: CASSPRYTEAFF

j_gene: TRBJ2-5
abundance: few
len: 12
d_gene: .
v_gene: TRBV5-1
CDR3nt: TGCGCCAGCAGCCCAGGGGCCGAGACCCAGTACTTC
CDR3aa: CASSPGAETQYF

j_gene: TRBJ2-3
abundance: .
len: 15
d_gene: TRBD2
v_gene: TRBV10-3
CDR3nt: TGTGCCATCAGTATTAGCGGGGGAAACACAGATACGCAGTATTTT
CDR3aa: CAISISGGNTDTQYF